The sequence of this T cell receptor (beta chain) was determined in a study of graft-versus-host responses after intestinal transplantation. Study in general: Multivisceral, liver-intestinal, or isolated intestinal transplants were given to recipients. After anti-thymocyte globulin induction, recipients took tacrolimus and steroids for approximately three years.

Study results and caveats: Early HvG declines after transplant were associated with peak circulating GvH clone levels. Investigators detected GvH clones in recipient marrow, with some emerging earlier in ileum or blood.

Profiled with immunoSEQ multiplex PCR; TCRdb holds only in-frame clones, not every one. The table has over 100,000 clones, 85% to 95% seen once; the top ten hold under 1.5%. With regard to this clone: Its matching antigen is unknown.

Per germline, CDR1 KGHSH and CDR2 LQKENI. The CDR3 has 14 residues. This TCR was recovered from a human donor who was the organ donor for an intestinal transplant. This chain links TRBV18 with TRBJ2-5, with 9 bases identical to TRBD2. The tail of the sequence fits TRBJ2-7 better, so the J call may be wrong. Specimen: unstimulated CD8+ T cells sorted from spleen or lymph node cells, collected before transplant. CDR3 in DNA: TGTGCCAGCTCACCTAGCGGGAGCTCCTACGAGCAGTACTTC. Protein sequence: CASSPSGSSYEQYF.